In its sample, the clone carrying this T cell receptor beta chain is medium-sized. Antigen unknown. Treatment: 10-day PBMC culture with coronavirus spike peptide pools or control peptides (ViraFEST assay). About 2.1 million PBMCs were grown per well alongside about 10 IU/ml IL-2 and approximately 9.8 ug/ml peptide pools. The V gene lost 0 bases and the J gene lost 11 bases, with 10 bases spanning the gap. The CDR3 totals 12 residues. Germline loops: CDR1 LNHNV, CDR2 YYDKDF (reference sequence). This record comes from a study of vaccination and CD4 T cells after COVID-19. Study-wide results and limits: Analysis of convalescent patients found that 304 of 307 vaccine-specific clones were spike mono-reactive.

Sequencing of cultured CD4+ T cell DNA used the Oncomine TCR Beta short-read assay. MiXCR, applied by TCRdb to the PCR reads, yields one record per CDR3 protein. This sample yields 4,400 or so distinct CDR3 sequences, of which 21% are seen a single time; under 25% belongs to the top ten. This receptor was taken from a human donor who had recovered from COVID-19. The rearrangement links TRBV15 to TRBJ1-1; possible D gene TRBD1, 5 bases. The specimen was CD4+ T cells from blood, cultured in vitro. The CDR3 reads CATSRDTGVAFF. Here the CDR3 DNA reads TGTGCCACCAGCAGAGATACGGGGGTGGCTTTCTTT.